The present entry profiles one TCR beta chain with its context. The antigen is unknown. The data originate from a study of shared clonotypes between healthy human individuals. Sequencing used immunoSEQ multiplex PCR; TCRdb keeps in-frame clones, though not all of them. The table includes 660,000 or so clones, 96% detected once. Study-level results: With a handful of donors compared, roughly 4.9% of naive CD4 clonotypes were shared.

CDR3 length equals 14 residues. The V end was cut by 2 bases, the J end by 7 bases, with 12 bases between. In germline, CDR1 is MNHNY, CDR2 SVGAGI (reference sequence). In the naive CD8 group, cells lacked CD45RO and were positively selected for CCR7, so terminally differentiated effector memory CD45RA+ cells were left out. The rearrangement links TRBV6-6 to TRBJ1-5, with D possibly being TRBD1 (5 bases). The TCR comes from a woman aged 30 to 39 in good health. The sequencing sample was made of naive CD8+ T cells sorted from blood. In DNA, the CDR3 is TGTGCCAGCAGTTACGTGGGGCGAGACCAGCCCCAGCATTTT. Translation gives CASSYVGRDQPQHF.